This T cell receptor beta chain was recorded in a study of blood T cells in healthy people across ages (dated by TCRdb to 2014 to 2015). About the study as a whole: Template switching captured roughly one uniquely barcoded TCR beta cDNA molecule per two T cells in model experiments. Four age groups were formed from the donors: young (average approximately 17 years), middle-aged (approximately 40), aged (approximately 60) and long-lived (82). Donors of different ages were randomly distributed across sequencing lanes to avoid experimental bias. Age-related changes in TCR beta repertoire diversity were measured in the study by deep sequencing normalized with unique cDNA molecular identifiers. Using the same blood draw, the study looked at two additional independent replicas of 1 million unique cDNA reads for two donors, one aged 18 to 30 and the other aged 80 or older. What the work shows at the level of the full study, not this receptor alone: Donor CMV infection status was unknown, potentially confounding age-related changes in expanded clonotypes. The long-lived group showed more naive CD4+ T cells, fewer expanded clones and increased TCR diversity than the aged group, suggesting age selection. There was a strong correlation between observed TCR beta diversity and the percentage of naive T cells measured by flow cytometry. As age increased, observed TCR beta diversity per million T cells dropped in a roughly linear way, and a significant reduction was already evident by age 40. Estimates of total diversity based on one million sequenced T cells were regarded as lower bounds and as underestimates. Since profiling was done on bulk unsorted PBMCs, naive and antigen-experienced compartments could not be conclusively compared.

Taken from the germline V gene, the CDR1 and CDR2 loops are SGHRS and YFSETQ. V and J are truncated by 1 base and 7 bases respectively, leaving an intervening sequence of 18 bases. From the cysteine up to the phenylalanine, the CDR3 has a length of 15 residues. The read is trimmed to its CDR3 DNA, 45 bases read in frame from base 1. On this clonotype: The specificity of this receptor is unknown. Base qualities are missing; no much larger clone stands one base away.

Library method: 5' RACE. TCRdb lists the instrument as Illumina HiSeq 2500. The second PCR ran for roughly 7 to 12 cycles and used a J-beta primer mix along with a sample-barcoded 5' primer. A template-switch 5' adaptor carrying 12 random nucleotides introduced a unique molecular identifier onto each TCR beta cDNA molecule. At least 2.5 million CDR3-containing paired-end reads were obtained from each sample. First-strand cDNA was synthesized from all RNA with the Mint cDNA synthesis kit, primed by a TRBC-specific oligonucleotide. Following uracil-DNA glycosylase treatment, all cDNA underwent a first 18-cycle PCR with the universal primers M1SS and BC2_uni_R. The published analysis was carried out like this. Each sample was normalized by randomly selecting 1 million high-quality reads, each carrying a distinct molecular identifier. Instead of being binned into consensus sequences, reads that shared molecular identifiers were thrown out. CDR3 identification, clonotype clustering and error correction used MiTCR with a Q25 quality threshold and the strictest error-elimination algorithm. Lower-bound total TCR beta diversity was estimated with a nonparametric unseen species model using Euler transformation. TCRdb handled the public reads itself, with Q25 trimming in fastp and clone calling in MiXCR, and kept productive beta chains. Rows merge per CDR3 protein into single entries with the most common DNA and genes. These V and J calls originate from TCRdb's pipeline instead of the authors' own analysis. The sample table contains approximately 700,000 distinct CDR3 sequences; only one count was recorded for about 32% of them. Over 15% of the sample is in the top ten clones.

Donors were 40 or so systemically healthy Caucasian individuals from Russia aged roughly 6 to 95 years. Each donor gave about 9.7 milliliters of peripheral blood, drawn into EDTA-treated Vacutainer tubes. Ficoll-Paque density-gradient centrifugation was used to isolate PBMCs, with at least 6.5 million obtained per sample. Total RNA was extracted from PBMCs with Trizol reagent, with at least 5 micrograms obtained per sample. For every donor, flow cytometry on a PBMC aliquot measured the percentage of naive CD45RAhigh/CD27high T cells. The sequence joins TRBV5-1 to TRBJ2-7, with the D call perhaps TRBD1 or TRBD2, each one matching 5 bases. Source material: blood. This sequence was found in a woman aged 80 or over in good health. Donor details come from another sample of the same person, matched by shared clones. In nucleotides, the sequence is TGCGCCAGCAGCTTGCTCGGGGCAGGAGGCAATGAGCAGTACTTC. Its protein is CASSLLGAGGNEQYF.